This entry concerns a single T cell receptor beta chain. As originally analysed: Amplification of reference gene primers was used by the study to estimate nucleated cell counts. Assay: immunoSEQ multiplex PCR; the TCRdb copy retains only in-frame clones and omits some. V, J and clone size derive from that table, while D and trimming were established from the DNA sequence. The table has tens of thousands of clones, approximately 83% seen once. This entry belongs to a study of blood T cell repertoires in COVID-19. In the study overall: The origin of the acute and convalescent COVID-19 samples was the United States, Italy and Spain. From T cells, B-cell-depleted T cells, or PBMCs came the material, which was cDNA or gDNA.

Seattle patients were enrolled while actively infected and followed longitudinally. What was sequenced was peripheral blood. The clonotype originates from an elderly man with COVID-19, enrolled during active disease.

The CDR3 region is CASSPGLAAYNEQFF. CDR3 coding DNA: TGCGCCAGCAGCCCGGGACTAGCGGCCTACAATGAGCAGTTCTTC. This sequence joins TRBV5-1 and TRBJ2-1; 11 bases fit TRBD2. The CDR3 length is 15 residues. The J segment lost 2 bases and the V segment lost 4 bases, leaving 2 bases of the junction unmatched. The germline CDR1 and CDR2 sequences are SGHRS and YFSETQ.